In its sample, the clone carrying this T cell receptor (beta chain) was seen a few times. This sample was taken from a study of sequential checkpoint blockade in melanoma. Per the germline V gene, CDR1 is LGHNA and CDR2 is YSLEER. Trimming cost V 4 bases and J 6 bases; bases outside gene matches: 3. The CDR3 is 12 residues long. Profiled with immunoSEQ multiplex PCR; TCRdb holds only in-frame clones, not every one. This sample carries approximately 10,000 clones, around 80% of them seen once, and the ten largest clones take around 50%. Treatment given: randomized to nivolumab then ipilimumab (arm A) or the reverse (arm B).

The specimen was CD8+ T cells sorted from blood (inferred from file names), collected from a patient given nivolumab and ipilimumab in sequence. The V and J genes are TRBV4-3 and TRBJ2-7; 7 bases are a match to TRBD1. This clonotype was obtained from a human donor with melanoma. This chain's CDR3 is CASSPDRREQYF. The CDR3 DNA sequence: TGCGCCAGCAGCCCGGACAGGCGCGAGCAGTACTTC.